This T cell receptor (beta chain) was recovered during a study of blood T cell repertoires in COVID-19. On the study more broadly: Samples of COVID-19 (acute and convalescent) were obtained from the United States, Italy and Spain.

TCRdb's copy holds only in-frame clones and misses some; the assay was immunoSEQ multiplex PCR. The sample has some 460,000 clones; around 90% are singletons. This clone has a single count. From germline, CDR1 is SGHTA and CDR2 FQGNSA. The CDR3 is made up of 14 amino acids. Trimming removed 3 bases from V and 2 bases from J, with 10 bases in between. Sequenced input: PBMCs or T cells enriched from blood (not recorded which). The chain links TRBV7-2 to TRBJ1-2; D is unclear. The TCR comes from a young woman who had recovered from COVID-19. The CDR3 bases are TGTGCCAGCAGCTTTGAGCGGAGCAACTATGGCTACACCTTC. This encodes CASSFERSNYGYTF.